What follows are 18 T cell receptor beta chains derived from one specimen sequenced in a study of glioma-infiltrating T cells after dendritic cell vaccination. Libraries were prepared by immunoSEQ multiplex PCR; TCRdb keeps only in-frame clonotypes and omits some of them. The sample lists about 73,000 clones; over 75% were seen once. This sample comprised blood, obtained before dendritic cell vaccination. Receptor source: a human donor with glioblastoma.

The genes are TRBV6-5 and TRBJ1-2; D remains unclear. The V end lost 0 bases, the J end lost 9 bases, and 8 bases lay between the germline ends. Germline V gene lookup returns CDR1 MNHEY and CDR2 SVGAGI. The CDR3 is 12 amino acids. The CDR3 sequence is CASSYSNSRYTF. As DNA, the CDR3 is TGTGCCAGCAGTTACTCAAATAGTCGCTACACCTTC.

This chain joins TRBV19 and TRBJ2-2, with TRBD2 identical over 13 bases. From germline, CDR1 is LNHDA and CDR2 SQIVND (reference sequence). Trimming took 5 bases from V and 6 from J; bases not matched to a gene: 9. CDR3 length equals 17 residues. Here the CDR3 DNA reads TGTGCCAGTAGTCCCCGGACTAGCGGGGGACGGGCCGGGGAGCTGTTTTTT. Its translation: CASSPRTSGGRAGELFF. Full variable domain (remainder filled in from reference TRBV19 and TRBJ2-2): DGGITQSPKYLFRKEGQNVTLSCEQNLNHDAMYWYRQDPGQGLRLIYYSQIVNDFQKGDIAEGYSVSREKKESFPLTVTSAQKNPTAFYLCASSPRTSGGRAGELFFGEGSRLTVL.

The V and J genes are TRBV2 and TRBJ1-3, with D possibly matching TRBD1 (6 bases). V was pared by 5 bases and J by 2 bases, with 10 bases between. Germline V lookup: CDR1 SNHLY, CDR2 FYNNEI. The length of the CDR3 is 14 residues. The DNA of the CDR3 is TGTGCCAGCAGTTACAGGGCCCCTGGAAACACCATATATTTT. Translating it yields CASSYRAPGNTIYF.

The chain employs TRBV11-3 and TRBJ2-2; 12 bases map to TRBD2. V lost 5 bases and J lost 3; bases outside the gene matches: 4. Germline V CDR1 and CDR2: SGHNT, YENEEA. This CDR3 has 16 residues. The CDR3 is CASSPGLAGYTGELFF. CDR3 coding DNA: TGTGCCAGCAGCCCTGGACTAGCGGGGTACACCGGGGAGCTGTTTTTT.

This sequence joins TRBV6-5 and TRBJ2-5; TRBD1 aligns across 8 bases. CDR1 MNHEY and CDR2 SVGAGI come from the germline V gene. The CDR3 is 14 amino acids. Trimming at V came to 3 bases and at J to 6 bases, leaving 6 bases not matched to a gene. The CDR3 here is CASSYSDRGKTQYF. The CDR3 region has the DNA TGTGCCAGCAGTTATTCCGACAGGGGAAAGACCCAGTACTTC.

The rearrangement joins TRBV5-4 to TRBJ2-5; 8 positions match TRBD2. Trimming removed 1 base from V and 2 bases from J; junction bases left unmatched: 4. CDR1 is SGHNT and CDR2 is YYREEE in the germline V gene (reference sequence). CDR3 size: 15 residues. In DNA form, the CDR3 reads TGTGCCAGCAGCTTGCGTCCGGGGGGGCAAGAGACCCAGTACTTC. Translated: CASSLRPGGQETQYF.

This clone qualifies as medium-sized. V and J are TRBV9 and TRBJ2-1, with a weak D call TRBD2 (5 bases). Trimming took 0 bases from V and 6 from J, leaving 10 bases between them. From germline, CDR1 is SGDLS and CDR2 YYNGEE. The CDR3 runs 14 residues. CDR3 sequence: CASSVDASSNEQFF. In DNA, the CDR3 is TGTGCCAGCAGCGTAGACGCTAGCTCCAATGAGCAGTTCTTC.

This chain links TRBV30 with TRBJ1-5; 8 bases fit TRBD1. J gave up 4 bases and V 2 bases, and 4 bases lay outside the gene matches. This CDR3 spans 14 amino acids. Germline V gene lookup returns CDR1 GTSNPN and CDR2 SVGIG (reference sequence). The CDR3 spells CAWSRTGWNQPQHF. The CDR3 coding sequence is TGTGCCTGGAGTAGGACAGGGTGGAATCAGCCCCAGCATTTT.

The chain links TRBV29-1 to TRBJ1-2; D is possibly TRBD1 (6 bases). The CDR3 covers 13 residues. CDR1 SQVTM and CDR2 ANQGSEA come from the germline V gene. The V and J ends lost 5 bases and 8 bases respectively, with 18 bases between them. CDR3 sequence: CSVHPGGSDGYTF. The CDR3 DNA follows: TGCAGCGTTCATCCGGGGGGCTCCGACGGCTACACCTTC.

The chain employs TRBV2 and TRBJ2-1, with 8 bases that match TRBD1. Germline V gene lookup returns CDR1 SNHLY and CDR2 FYNNEI. V was pared by 10 bases and J by 5 bases, with 7 bases of the junction left unmatched. The CDR3 has 13 residues. The CDR3 loop reads CAKTGARNNEQFF. CDR3 DNA sequence: TGTGCCAAGACAGGGGCTAGGAACAATGAGCAGTTCTTC.

The chain employs TRBV30 and TRBJ1-1, with D unclear. The CDR3 contains 12 residues. CDR1 and CDR2 from the germline V gene are GTSNPN and SVGIG (reference sequence). V was shortened by 2 bases and J by 0 bases, with 4 bases between the two germline ends. The CDR3 DNA reads as TGTGCCTGGAGTCCAGTGAACACTGAAGCTTTCTTT. As protein: CAWSPVNTEAFF. The full variable domain, rest sourced from reference TRBV30 and TRBJ1-1, is SQTIHQWPATLVQPVGSPLSLECTVEGTSNPNLYWYRQAAGRGLQLLFYSVGIGQISSEVPQNLSASRPQDRQFILSSKKLLLSDSGFYLCAWSPVNTEAFFGQGTRLTVV.

The chain uses TRBV5-6 and TRBJ1-1; weak D call: TRBD1 (5 bases). This CDR3 is built from 16 residues. The germline CDR1 and CDR2 sequences are SGHDT and YYEEEE. Between the trimmed V and J ends, which lost 4 bases and 1 base, there was a span of 17 bases. CDR3 in amino acids: CASSLGGGSRNTEAFF. Here the CDR3 DNA reads TGTGCCAGCAGCCTTGGGGGGGGATCGCGGAACACTGAAGCTTTCTTT.

The count of this clone is one. V is TRBV5-6 and J is TRBJ1-5; unclear D gene. The CDR3 loop spans 14 amino acids. V lost 2 bases, J lost 0 bases, and 6 bases lay in between. Germline lookup yields CDR1 SGHDT and CDR2 YYEEEE. This CDR3 reads CASSFISSNQPQHF. The CDR3 DNA is TGTGCCAGCAGCTTTATTTCTAGCAATCAGCCCCAGCATTTT. Combining the CDR3 with reference TRBV5-6 and TRBJ1-5 gives the whole variable domain DAGVTQSPTHLIKTRGQQVTLRCSPKSGHDTVSWYQQALGQGPQFIFQYYEEEERQRGNFPDRFSGHQFPNYSSELNVNALLLGDSALYLCASSFISSNQPQHFGDGTRLSIL.

This chain joins TRBV7-8 and TRBJ2-7; TRBD1 is a possible D gene (5 bases). The V gene's germline CDR1 is SGHVS and CDR2 FQNEAQ. The V end was cut by 1 base, the J end by 0 bases, with 7 bases between. This CDR3 has 14 amino acids. The CDR3 DNA reads TGTGCCAGCAGCTTAGGACAGATCTCCTACGAGCAGTACTTC. This encodes CASSLGQISYEQYF.

This clone occurred a few times. The chain joins TRBV6-1 to TRBJ1-5, with unresolved D. Germline values: CDR1 MNHNS, CDR2 SASEGT. This CDR3 is 12 amino acids long. V was clipped by 3 bases and J by 8 bases, with 8 bases between them. The CDR3 reads CASSDPGEPQHF. The CDR3 DNA reads as TGTGCCAGCAGTGACCCGGGAGAGCCCCAGCATTTT.

The J gene is TRBJ1-4, the V gene TRBV28; no reliable D call. Germline loops: CDR1 MDHEN, CDR2 SYDVKM. The CDR3 loop spans 14 amino acids. V lost 3 bases and J lost 6, with 11 bases in between. The CDR3 DNA is TGTGCCAGCAGTTTCGGGGTTAATTATGAAAAACTGTTTTTT. Translating it yields CASSFGVNYEKLFF.

The V and J genes are TRBV7-9 and TRBJ1-5, with 11 nucleotides matching TRBD1. The CDR3 is 19 amino acids. Trimming cost V 4 bases and J 0 bases; bases outside gene matches: 11. CDR1 is SEHNR, CDR2 FQNEAQ, per germline (reference sequence). CDR3 protein: CASSSKAGTGGYSNQPQHF. The DNA of the CDR3 is TGTGCCAGCAGCTCAAAGGCCGGGACAGGGGGTTATAGCAATCAGCCCCAGCATTTT.

V usage is TRBV7-9 and J usage is TRBJ1-4, with D possibly matching TRBD1 (6 bases). Trimming removed 2 bases from V and 7 bases from J, with 14 bases in between. The CDR3 is 15 amino acids. Germline V gene lookup returns CDR1 SEHNR and CDR2 FQNEAQ (reference sequence). The CDR3 is CASSLSDSSLEKLFF. In nucleotides, the CDR3 is TGTGCCAGCAGCTTATCGGACAGCAGCCTTGAAAAACTGTTTTTT.